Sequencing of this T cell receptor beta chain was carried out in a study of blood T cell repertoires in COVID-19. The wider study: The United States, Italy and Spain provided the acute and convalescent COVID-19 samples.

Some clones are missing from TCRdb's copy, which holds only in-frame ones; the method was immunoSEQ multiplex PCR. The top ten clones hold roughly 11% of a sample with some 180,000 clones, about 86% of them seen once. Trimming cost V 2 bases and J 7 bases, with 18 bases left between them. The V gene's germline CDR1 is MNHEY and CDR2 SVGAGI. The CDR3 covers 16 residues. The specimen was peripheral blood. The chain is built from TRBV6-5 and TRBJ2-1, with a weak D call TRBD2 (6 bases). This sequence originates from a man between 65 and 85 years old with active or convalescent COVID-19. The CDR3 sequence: CASSYRSGSSANEQFF. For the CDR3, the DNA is TGTGCCAGCAGTTACCGGTCCGGGAGCTCGGCGAATGAGCAGTTCTTC.